This TCR beta chain appears in the sequencing data of a study of cytomegalovirus exposure and HLA in healthy donors (dated by TCRdb to 2015 to 2018). Study-level background: An earlier analysis of some 500 of the donors reported 276 Gb of sequence data and 100 million to 130 million unique TCR beta sequences from 150 million to 200 million T cells. Approximately 310 gigabases of sequencing data and approximately 92 million unique TCR sequences made up an early release that covered roughly 670 HLA-typed donors. The genetic ancestry cluster associated with self-reported Caucasian donors included around 76% of the 398 genotyped donors. The study aimed to test whether signatures of past pathogen exposure could be identified by cataloging public T cell receptors. Using immunosequencing, the study profiled T cell repertoires from fewer than 700 subjects and related those repertoires to cytomegalovirus serostatus. A separate validation cohort of roughly 130 different subjects was used in addition to the roughly 670-subject first cohort. To predict cytomegalovirus infection status, the study combined high-throughput TCR immunosequencing, statistical association of individual TCRs with disease status, and machine learning. A later analysis re-analyzed previously published TCR beta repertoires from roughly 600 donors and added high-resolution HLA genotyping to study TCR occurrence patterns. Rather than drawing on any new phenotypic data, the later analysis identified candidate immune exposures from TCR beta sequences and the way those sequences occurred across donors. An earlier analysis of approximately 630 of the donors applied high-throughput TCR beta sequencing to assess whether each TCR beta V gene segment acted as functional or pseudogenic. Donor age, sex, ethnicity and CMV serostatus were compiled together with the repertoire data. A later genetic analysis took genome-wide SNP genotypes for about 65% of the roughly 670 donors and used that subset as a discovery cohort. All discovery cohort repertoires had been generated using a single sequencing platform. HLA typing included class I and class II loci at four-digit resolution. The number of donors typed differed by locus, with 629-630 for A, B, C, DRB1 and DQB1, roughly 550 for DQA1, over 600 for DPA1, and some 440 for DPB1. Five DR-DQ haplotypes were treated as single units for association and clustering because of strong linkage in the cohort. Among approximately 370 genotyped donors of the cohort, an average of approximately 200,000 unique TCR beta nucleotide sequences was sequenced per donor, of which approximately 19% were non-productive. The study at large found these results: When HLA alleles, especially DR and DQ, strongly co-occurred, attributing TCR associations to individual alleles was difficult. At a false discovery rate of 0.05, a later analysis linked some 17,000 TCR beta sequences to specific HLA alleles. The cohort was sequenced for TCR beta chains only, and without alpha or paired-chain data the features that could be detected were limited. Because HLA typing was unavailable for some donors at each locus, only the typed subset was used in association tests. A group of highly shared sequence variants was considered likely to be a technical artifact of the sequencing pipeline. Broadly in line with IMGT annotations, most TCR beta V segments showed up in productive rearrangements about 90% or about 30% of the time in an earlier analysis of 587 of the donors. A later genetic analysis reported fewer N-insertions in productive TCRs among donors in an Asian-associated ancestry cluster than the roughly 640-donor mean. A further reported finding was that TCR beta sequences accurately predicted the HLA-A and HLA-B alleles for most subjects in the first cohort. Across donors, most TCR sequences were observed very rarely, whereas some public TCRs were present in many individuals. According to a later analysis, parvovirus B19, influenza, CMV and Epstein-Barr virus appeared linked to several top co-occurrence clusters. For the cohort, immune exposure information was limited to CMV serostatus. Because counts were too low, approximately 18 rarely observed V segments, including chromosome 9 orphons, were excluded from the earlier analysis of around 590 of the donors. An association between a missense DCLRE1C variant and V-gene and J-gene trimming of TCR beta chains was found in a later genetic analysis and replicated in an independent cohort. In a later analysis, the rate of TCR association differed among HLA loci, with DRB1 alleles having the most associated TCRs and HLA-C alleles having the fewest. Compared with equally common non-associated chains, HLA-associated TCR beta chains in a later analysis were more clonally expanded and had lower generation probabilities. The authors suggested that the approach could potentially be extended to other disease states and immunological phenotypes. In vitro tests confirmed that a few of the cytomegalovirus-associated TCR beta chains recognize cytomegalovirus antigens. A total of roughly 160 TCR beta chains were listed by the study as associated with cytomegalovirus. The classifier was reported to diagnose cytomegalovirus status with high specificity and sensitivity in both the original cohort and the validation cohort. Sequencing depth was assumed to be roughly uniform across donors in the presence/absence analyses, though that assumption may not hold. Linkage disequilibrium might explain the correlated functional status among segregating V segments, but an unknown experimental factor could not be ruled out. According to a later analysis, most CMV-associated TCR beta chains appeared to be HLA-restricted, and the HLA associations seemed to be driven largely by CMV exposure.

In total, approximately 610 healthy bone marrow donors made up the cohort. At the time of sampling, every cohort member was nominally healthy, though immune exposures that went unrecorded were likely present. The donor was CMV seropositive and belonged to the group of 250 to 350 seropositive cohort members. Each donor provided a peripheral blood sample, and peripheral blood mononuclear cells were used for TCR beta sequencing. The Qiagen DNeasy Blood Extraction Kit was used to extract genomic DNA from the blood cell samples. The receptor library was made with the immunoSEQ multiplex PCR assay. For the multiplex PCR, a mixture combining 60 forward primers for TCR Vbeta segments and 13 reverse primers for TCR Jbeta segments was used. The CDR3 region of rearranged TCR beta genes was amplified from genomic DNA by a multiplex PCR assay. Amplified TCR beta libraries were sequenced as 87-base-pair reads on the Illumina HiSeq System. On the study's bioinformatics: In a later analysis, some 80 million unique TCR beta chains were counted across the 666 repertoires, and approximately 9.9 million of these chains were shared by at least two donors. To remove PCR and sequencing errors, raw reads were error-corrected and collapsed into unique sequences using a nearest-neighbor algorithm that merged closely related sequences. Alignment of CDR3 sequences to IMGT reference sequences was used to assign V, D and J gene segments. Each retained sequence needed at least a six-nucleotide match to both a V gene segment and a J gene segment. A rearrangement was called productive if the CDR3 had no stop codons and remained in frame with V and J, and every other rearrangement was called non-productive. CDR3 was defined according to IMGT convention as the region running from the second conserved V-encoded cysteine to the conserved J-encoded phenylalanine. Sequences without an unambiguous match to a single V gene segment were excluded from the earlier analysis of several hundred of the donors. An earlier analysis of fewer than 750 of the donors called V segments functional above 56.7% productive rearrangements and segregating when the between-donor standard deviation exceeded 5%. A statistical classification framework was built for diagnosing cytomegalovirus status from the catalog of TCR beta chain sequences. A later analysis assigned V and J genes by comparing TCR nucleotide sequences with IMGT/GENE-DB human TR gene sequences. The TCRdist pipeline was used in a later analysis to assign CDR3 sequences and most-parsimonious VDJ recombination scenarios. A later analysis defined each TCR beta chain by its CDR3 amino acid sequence plus V-gene family, and excluded reads lacking a unique V-gene family. A later analysis removed 450 to 600 highly shared, low-generation-probability nucleotide sequences to deal with suspected cross-contamination and a sequencing artifact. For each public chain, a later analysis derived a clonal expansion index from normalized ranks of inferred template counts within each repertoire. Generation probabilities in a later analysis came from a VDJ recombination model fitted to out-of-frame rearrangements, and those results were checked against IGoR. Hypergeometric tests were used in a later analysis to score TCR-TCR, TCR-HLA and TCR-CMV co-occurrence, with a repertoire-size bias correction applied to the TCR pairs. A later analysis estimated false discovery rates by permuting HLA or CMV assignments 20 times. A later analysis grouped co-occurring TCRs with DBSCAN, adding TCRdist sequence similarity when clustering within HLA-allele-positive subsets. Co-occurrence clustering excluded repertoires with fewer than 30,000 or more than 120,000 public chains, plus five with anomalous nucleotide sharing. This is the immuneACCESS table as TCRdb keeps it, with only in-frame sequences that have V and J called. A part of the clones is gone; compared with another copy, unresolved V genes explain less than half, and the rest is unexplained. That table is the source of V, J and clone size, and D and trimming were worked out from the DNA. Present in this sample are about 160,000 clones, 60% to 85% of which were seen just once. The ten largest clones represent under 2.5% of the sample.

Note on this clone: Its specific antigen is unknown. Base qualities are not recorded, but no much larger clone differs from it by a single base.

Sequencing was performed on PBMCs. The sequence derives from a man aged 45-65 years in good health and CMV-seropositive.

The DNA sequence is given as TGTGCCAGCAGCCGACAGGGGGCTCTGGAGACCCAGTACTTC. Its coded protein is CASSRQGALETQYF. Here the chain combines TRBV6-5 and TRBJ2-5, and 10 junction bases match TRBD1. According to the germline V gene, CDR1 reads MNHEY and CDR2 reads SVGAGI. The CDR3 spans 14 residues, from the cysteine through the phenylalanine. Of all the DNA, just the CDR3 is kept, 42 bases in frame from base 1. V trim: 6 bases; J trim: 5 bases; unmatched bases: 6.